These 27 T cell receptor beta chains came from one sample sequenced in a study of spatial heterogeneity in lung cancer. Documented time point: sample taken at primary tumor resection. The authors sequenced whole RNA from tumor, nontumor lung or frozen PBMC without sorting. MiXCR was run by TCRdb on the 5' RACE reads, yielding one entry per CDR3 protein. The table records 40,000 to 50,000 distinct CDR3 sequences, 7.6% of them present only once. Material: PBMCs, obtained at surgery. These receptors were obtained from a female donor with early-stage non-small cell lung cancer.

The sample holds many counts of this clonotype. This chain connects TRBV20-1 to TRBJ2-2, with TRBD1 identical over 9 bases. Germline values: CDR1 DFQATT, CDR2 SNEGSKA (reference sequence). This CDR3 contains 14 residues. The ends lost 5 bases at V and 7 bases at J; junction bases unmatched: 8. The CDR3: CSAYRDRASGELFF. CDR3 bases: TGCAGTGCTTACCGGGACAGGGCTAGCGGGGAGCTGTTTTTT.

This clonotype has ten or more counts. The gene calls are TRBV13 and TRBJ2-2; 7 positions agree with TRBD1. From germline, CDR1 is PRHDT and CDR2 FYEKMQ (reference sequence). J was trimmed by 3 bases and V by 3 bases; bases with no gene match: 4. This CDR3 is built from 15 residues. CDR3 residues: CASSLEGQDTGELFF. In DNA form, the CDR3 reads TGTGCCAGCAGCTTGGAAGGACAGGACACCGGGGAGCTGTTTTTT.

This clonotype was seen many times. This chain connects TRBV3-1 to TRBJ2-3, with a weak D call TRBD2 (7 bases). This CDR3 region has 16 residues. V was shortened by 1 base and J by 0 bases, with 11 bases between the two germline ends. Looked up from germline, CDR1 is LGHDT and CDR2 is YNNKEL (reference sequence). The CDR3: CASSQGGGPSTDTQYF. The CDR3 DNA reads TGTGCCAGCAGCCAAGGGGGGGGCCCTAGCACAGATACGCAGTATTTT.

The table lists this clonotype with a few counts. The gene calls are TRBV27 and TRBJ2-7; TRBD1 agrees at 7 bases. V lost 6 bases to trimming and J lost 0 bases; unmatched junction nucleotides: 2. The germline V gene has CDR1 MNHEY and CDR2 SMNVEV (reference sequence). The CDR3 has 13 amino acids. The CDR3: CASRRDSSYEQYF. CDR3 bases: TGTGCCAGCAGGAGGGACAGCTCCTACGAGCAGTACTTC.

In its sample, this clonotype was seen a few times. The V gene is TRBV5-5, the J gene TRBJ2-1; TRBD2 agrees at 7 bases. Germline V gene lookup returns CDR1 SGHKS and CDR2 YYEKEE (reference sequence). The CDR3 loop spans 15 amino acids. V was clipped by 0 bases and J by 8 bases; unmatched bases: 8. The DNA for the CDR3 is TGTGCCAGCAGCTTGGCGTCTAGCGGCGACTATGAGCAGTTCTTC. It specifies CASSLASSGDYEQFF.

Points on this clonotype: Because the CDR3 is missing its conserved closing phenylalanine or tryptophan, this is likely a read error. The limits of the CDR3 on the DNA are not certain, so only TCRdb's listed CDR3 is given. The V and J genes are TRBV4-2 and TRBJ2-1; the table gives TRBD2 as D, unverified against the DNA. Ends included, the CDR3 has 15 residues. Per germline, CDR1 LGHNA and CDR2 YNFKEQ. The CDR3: CASSQERLPLAGGPV.

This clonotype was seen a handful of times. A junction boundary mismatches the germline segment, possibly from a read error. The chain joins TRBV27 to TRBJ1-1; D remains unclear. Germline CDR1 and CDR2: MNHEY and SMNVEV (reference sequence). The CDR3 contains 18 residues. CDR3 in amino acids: CTSSPFKGNEWTDTEAFF. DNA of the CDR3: TGCACCAGCAGTCCTTTTAAGGGTAATGAATGGACGGACACTGAAGCTTTCTTT.

This CDR3 reads CASSIVAGLNTGELFF. Written as DNA, the CDR3 is TGTGCCAGTAGTATAGTAGCAGGGTTGAACACCGGGGAGCTGTTTTTT. This chain connects TRBV19 to TRBJ2-2; perhaps TRBD1 as D (5 bases). Germline CDR1 reads LNHDA; CDR2 reads SQIVND (reference sequence). Trimming took 1 base from V and 1 from J, leaving 10 bases between them. This CDR3 has 16 residues.

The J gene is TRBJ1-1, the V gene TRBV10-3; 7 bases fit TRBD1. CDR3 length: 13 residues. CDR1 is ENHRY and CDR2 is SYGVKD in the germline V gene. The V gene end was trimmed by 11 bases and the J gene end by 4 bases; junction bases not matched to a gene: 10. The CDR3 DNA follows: TGTGCCGCGACAGGGTACTTACGCACTGAAGCTTTCTTT. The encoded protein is CAATGYLRTEAFF.

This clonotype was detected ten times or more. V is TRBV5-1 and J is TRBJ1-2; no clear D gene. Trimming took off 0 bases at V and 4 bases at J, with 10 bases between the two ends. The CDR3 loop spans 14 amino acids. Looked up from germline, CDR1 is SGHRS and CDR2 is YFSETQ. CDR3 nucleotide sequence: TGCGCCAGCAGCTTGGCCGTTGGCGGCTATGGCTACACCTTC. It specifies CASSLAVGGYGYTF.

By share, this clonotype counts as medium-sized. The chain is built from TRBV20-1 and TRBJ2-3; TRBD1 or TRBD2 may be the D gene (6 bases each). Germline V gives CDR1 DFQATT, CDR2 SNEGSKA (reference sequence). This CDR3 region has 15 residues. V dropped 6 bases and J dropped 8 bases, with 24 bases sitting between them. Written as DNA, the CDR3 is TGCAGTGCCCCTGGGGGCGGGGCGGCACGTCTTACGCAGTATTTT. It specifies CSAPGGGAARLTQYF.

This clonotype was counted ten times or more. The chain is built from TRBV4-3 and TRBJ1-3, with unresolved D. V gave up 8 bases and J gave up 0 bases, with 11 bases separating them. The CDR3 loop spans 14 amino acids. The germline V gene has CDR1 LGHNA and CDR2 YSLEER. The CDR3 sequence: CASSSEGSGNTIYF. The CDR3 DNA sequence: TGCGCCAGCTCCAGCGAGGGCTCTGGAAACACCATATATTTT.

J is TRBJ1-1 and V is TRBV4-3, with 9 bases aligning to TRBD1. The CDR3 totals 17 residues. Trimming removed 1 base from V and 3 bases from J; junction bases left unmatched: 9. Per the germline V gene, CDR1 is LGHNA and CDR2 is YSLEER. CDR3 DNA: TGCGCCAGCAGCCAAGTCACAGGGGGCGTAGGTGACACTGAAGCTTTCTTT. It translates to CASSQVTGGVGDTEAFF.

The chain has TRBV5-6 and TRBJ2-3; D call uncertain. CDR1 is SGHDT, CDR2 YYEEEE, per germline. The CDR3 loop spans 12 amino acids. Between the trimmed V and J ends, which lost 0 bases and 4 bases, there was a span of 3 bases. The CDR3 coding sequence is TGTGCCAGCAGCTTGGTCGCAGATACGCAGTATTTT. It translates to CASSLVADTQYF. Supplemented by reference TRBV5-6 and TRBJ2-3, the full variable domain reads DAGVTQSPTHLIKTRGQQVTLRCSPKSGHDTVSWYQQALGQGPQFIFQYYEEEERQRGNFPDRFSGHQFPNYSSELNVNALLLGDSALYLCASSLVADTQYFGPGTRLTVL.

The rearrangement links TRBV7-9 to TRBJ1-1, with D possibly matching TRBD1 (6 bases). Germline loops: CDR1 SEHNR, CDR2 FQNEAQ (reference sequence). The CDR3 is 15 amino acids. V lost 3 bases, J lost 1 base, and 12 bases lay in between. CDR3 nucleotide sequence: TGTGCCAGCAGCTTCTGGGAAGGGGGGAACACTGAAGCTTTCTTT. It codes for CASSFWEGGNTEAFF.

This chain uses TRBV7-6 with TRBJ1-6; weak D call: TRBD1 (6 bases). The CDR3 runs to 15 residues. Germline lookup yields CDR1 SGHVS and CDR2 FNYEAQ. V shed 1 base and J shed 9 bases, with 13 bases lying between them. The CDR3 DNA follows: TGTGCCAGCAGCTTAGAAGCAGGGGCGGGTTCACCCCTCCACTTT. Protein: CASSLEAGAGSPLHF. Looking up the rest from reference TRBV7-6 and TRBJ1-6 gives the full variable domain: GAGVSQSPRYKVTKRGQDVALRCDPISGHVSLYWYRQALGQGPEFLTYFNYEAQQDKSGLPNDRFSAERPEGSISTLTIQRTEQRDSAMYRCASSLEAGAGSPLHFGNGTRLTVT.

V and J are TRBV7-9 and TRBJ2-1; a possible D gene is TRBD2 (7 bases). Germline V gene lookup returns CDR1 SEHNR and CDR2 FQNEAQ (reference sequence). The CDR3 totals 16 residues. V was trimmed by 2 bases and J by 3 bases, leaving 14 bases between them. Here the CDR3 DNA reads TGTGCCAGCAGCTTACTTGCGGGGGCCCGCTACAATGAGCAGTTCTTC. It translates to CASSLLAGARYNEQFF.

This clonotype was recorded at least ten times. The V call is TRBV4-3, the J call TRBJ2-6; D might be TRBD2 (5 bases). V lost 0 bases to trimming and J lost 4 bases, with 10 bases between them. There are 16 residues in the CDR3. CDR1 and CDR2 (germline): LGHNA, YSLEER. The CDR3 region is CASSQDTGSGANVLTF. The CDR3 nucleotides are TGCGCCAGCAGCCAAGATACGGGGTCCGGGGCCAACGTCCTGACTTTC.

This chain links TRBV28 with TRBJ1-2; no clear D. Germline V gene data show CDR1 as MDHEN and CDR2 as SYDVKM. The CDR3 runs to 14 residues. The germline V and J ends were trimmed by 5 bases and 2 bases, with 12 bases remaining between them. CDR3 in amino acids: CASSQAGLNYGYTF. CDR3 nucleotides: TGTGCCAGCAGTCAGGCCGGGCTCAACTATGGCTACACCTTC.

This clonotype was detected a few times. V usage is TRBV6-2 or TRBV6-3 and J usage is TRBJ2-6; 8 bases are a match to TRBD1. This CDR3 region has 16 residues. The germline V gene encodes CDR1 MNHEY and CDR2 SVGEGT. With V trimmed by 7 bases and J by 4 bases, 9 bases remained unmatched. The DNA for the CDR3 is TGTGCCAGCACCTACCGACAGGGGAGCGGGGCCAACGTCCTGACTTTC. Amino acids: CASTYRQGSGANVLTF.

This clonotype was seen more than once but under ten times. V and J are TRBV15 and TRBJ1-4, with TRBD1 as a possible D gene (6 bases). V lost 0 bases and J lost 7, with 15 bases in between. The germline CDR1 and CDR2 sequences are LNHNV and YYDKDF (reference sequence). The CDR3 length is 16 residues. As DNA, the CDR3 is TGTGCCACCAGCAGAGAGGGGGGCAGGGGAAGTGAAAAACTGTTTTTT. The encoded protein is CATSREGGRGSEKLFF. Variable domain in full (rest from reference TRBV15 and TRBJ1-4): DAMVIQNPRYQVTQFGKPVTLSCSQTLNHNVMYWYQQKSSQAPKLLFHYYDKDFNNEADTPDNFQSRRPNTSFCFLDIRSPGLGDTAMYLCATSREGGRGSEKLFFGSGTQLSVL.

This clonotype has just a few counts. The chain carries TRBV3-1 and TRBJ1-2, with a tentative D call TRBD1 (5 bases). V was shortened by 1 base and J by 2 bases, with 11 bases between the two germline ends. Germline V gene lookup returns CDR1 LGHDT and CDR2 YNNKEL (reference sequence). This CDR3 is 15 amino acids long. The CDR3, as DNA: TGTGCCAGCAGCCAAGCGAGCAGGGAGAACTATGGCTACACCTTC. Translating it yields CASSQASRENYGYTF.

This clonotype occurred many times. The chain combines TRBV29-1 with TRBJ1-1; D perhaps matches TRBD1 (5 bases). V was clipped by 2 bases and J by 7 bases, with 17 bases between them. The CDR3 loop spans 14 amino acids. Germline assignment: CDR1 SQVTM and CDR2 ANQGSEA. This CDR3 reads CSVEWSWGNSEAFF. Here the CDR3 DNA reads TGCAGCGTTGAATGGTCATGGGGGAATAGTGAAGCTTTCTTT. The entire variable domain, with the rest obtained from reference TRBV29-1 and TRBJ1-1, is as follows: SAVISQKPSRDICQRGTSLTIQCQVDSQVTMMFWYRQQPGQSLTLIATANQGSEATYESGFVIDKFPISRPNLTFSTLTVSNMSPEDSSIYLCSVEWSWGNSEAFFGQGTRLTVV.

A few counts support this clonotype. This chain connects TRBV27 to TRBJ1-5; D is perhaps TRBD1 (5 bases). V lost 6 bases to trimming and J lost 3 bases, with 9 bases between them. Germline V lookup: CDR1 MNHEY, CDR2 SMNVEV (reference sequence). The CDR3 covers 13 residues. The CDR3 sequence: CASRSGINQPQHF. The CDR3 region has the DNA TGTGCCAGCAGGTCAGGGATCAATCAGCCCCAGCATTTT.

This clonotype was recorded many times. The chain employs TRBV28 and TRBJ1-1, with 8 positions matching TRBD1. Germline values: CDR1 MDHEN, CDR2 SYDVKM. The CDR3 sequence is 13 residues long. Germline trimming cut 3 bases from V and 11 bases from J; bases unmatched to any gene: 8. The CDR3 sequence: CASSFSETGDAFF. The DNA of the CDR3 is TGTGCCAGCAGTTTTTCGGAGACAGGGGACGCTTTCTTT.

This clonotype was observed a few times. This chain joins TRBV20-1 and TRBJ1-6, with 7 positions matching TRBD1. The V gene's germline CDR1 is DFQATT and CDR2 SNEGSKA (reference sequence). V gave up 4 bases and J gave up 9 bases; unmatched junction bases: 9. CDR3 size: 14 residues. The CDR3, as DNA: TGCAGTGCTATCGCTACAGGGGTGGGTTCACCCCTCCACTTT. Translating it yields CSAIATGVGSPLHF.

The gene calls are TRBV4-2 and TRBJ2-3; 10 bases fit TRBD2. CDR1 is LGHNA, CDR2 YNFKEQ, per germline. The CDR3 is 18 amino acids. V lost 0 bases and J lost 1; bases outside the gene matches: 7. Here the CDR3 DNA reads TGTGCCAGCAGCCAAGATTCCACTAGCGGGACCCGCACAGATACGCAGTATTTT. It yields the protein CASSQDSTSGTRTDTQYF.